The rows below give T cell receptor beta chains drawn from one sample of a study of blood T cell repertoires in COVID-19. The table came from immunoSEQ multiplex PCR; TCRdb's copy has only in-frame clones and leaves some out. The data hold about 440,000 clones, with roughly 87% observed a single time. The source material was PBMCs or T cells enriched from blood (not recorded which). These receptor sequences come from a man younger than 35 who had recovered from COVID-19. The CDR3 runs from the conserved cysteine through the conserved F or W. The D gene is left open where the match is weak. Not every row has a clone size; where given, it reads once, few, many or a size class.

v_gene: TRBV27
abundance: .
j_gene: TRBJ1-5
d_gene: .
CDR3nt: TGTGCCAGCAGTTCAGAATATAGCAATCAGCCCCAGCATTTT
CDR3aa: CASSSEYSNQPQHF

v_gene: TRBV19
abundance: .
j_gene: TRBJ1-1
d_gene: .
CDR3nt: TGTGCCAGTTCTCCGTTGAGGGCTGAAGCTTTCTTT
CDR3aa: CASSPLRAEAFF

v_gene: TRBV6-4
abundance: .
j_gene: TRBJ1-1
d_gene: .
CDR3nt: TGTGCCAGCAGTCGAAGAGATGAAGCTTTCTTT
CDR3aa: CASSRRDEAFF

v_gene: TRBV14
abundance: .
j_gene: TRBJ1-2
d_gene: .
CDR3nt: TGTGCCAGCAGCCAAGACAGATCCTATGGCTACACCTTC
CDR3aa: CASSQDRSYGYTF

v_gene: TRBV10-3
abundance: .
j_gene: TRBJ2-1
d_gene: TRBD2
CDR3nt: TGTGCCATCAGCACTAGTAGCGGGAGGCGGTTCTTC
CDR3aa: CAISTSSGRRFF

v_gene: TRBV28
abundance: .
j_gene: TRBJ2-7
d_gene: .
CDR3nt: TGTGCCAGCACTGGCCCGTTCTCCTACGAGCAGTACTTC
CDR3aa: CASTGPFSYEQYF

v_gene: TRBV9
abundance: .
j_gene: TRBJ1-2
d_gene: TRBD1
CDR3nt: TGTGCCAGCAGCATAGAGACAGGGAGTTATGGCTACACCTTC
CDR3aa: CASSIETGSYGYTF

v_gene: TRBV7-3
abundance: few
j_gene: TRBJ2-2
d_gene: .
CDR3nt: TGTGCCAGCAGCCCCCCCCGGGCAGGGGGGACCGGGGAGCTGTTTTTT
CDR3aa: CASSPPRAGGTGELFF

v_gene: TRBV12-3/TRBV12-4
abundance: .
j_gene: TRBJ1-1
d_gene: TRBD1
CDR3nt: TGTGCCAGCAGTTCGGGACAGGGTGAAGCTTTCTTT
CDR3aa: CASSSGQGEAFF

v_gene: TRBV6-5
abundance: .
j_gene: TRBJ1-2
d_gene: .
CDR3nt: TGTGCCAGCAGCCGCAATCCACAGGGCTATGGCTACACCTTC
CDR3aa: CASSRNPQGYGYTF

v_gene: TRBV9
abundance: few
j_gene: TRBJ1-1
d_gene: .
CDR3nt: TGTGCCAGCAGCGGAAGACAGGCAAACACTGAAGCTTTCTTT
CDR3aa: CASSGRQANTEAFF

v_gene: TRBV19
abundance: .
j_gene: TRBJ1-5
d_gene: TRBD1
CDR3nt: TGTGCCAGTAGTGAAATCCCCGGGCGGGACAGACTAGGGGCTAAGTGGCCCCAGCATTTT
CDR3aa: CASSEIPGRDRLGAKWPQHF